This TCR beta chain was captured in a study of T cell repertoires and Cas9 in healthy adults. The overall study: CD4 and CD8 compartments: SpCas9-reactive T cells profiled for potency, cytotoxicity, lineage.

This table comes from immunoSEQ multiplex PCR, and its TCRdb copy is limited to in-frame clones, with some not included. The sample has over 14,000 clones, 89% seen once; the top ten hold less than 2%. About this clone itself: The antigen is unknown.

Study-level results: Reportedly, SpCas9-reactive effector T cell proliferation and function were mitigated by SpCas9-reactive Tregs in vitro.

This CDR3 region has 13 residues. Deletions cut 4 bases from V and 3 bases from J, with 9 bases between. CDR1 is ENHRY, CDR2 SYGVKD, per germline. The clonotype was recovered from a human donor in good health. The sequencing input was Tregs (CD4+, CD25+, CD127-, CD137-, CD154-) from PBMCs; culture status not recorded. The chain has TRBV10-3 and TRBJ1-2, with D uncertain. The CDR3 protein is CAISVELYYGYTF. CDR3 coding DNA: TGTGCCATCAGTGTAGAATTGTACTATGGCTACACCTTC.